This entry describes one T cell receptor (beta chain). Its antigen is unidentified. The sample originates from a study of T-cell reconstitution after alpha-beta-depleted transplantation in children. Study results and limitations: T-cell counts and diversity were attributed mostly to newly produced T cells one year after transplant.

TCRbeta library construction was performed incorporating unique molecular identifiers. TCRdb re-derived calls from the PCR reads in MiXCR, one entry per CDR3 protein. The sample has fewer than 750,000 distinct CDR3 sequences, around 27% seen once. Germline-derived CDR1 and CDR2 are SGHRS and YFSETQ. Trimming stripped 0 bases from V and 2 bases from J, with 14 bases between. CDR3 length: 16 residues. The V call is TRBV5-1, the J call TRBJ2-5, with a possible D match to TRBD2 (6 bases). The source material was PBMCs, sampled before TCRalphabeta/CD19-depleted stem cell transplant. The TCR sequence derives from a boy under two years old with Wiskott-Aldrich syndrome, due to receive a stem cell transplant. The DNA for the CDR3 is TGCGCCAGCAGCTTGGGGCCTTTGGGGGGACAAGAGACCCAGTACTTC. Its translation: CASSLGPLGGQETQYF.